Below are 2 T cell receptor beta chains sequenced from a single sample in a study of T cells in Graves' hyperthyroidism and ophthalmopathy. RNA transcripts served as the template for amplifying TCR beta CDR3 regions. RT-PCR in the first round (using the HTBI primer set) targeted the TCR CDR3. MiXCR, applied by TCRdb to the multiplex PCR reads, yields one record per CDR3 protein. The repertoire holds 500,000 to 800,000 distinct CDR3 sequences, 45% seen once, with 7% to 7.5% in the top ten. The source material was peripheral blood or thyroid tissue (not recorded which). These TCRs come from an adult man with Graves' disease, either hyperthyroidism or ophthalmopathy (not recorded which).

The gene calls are TRBV25-1 and TRBJ2-7; TRBD2 aligns across 14 bases. The V segment lost 1 base and the J segment 4 bases; nucleotides outside the gene matches: 6. This CDR3 is built from 17 residues. Germline lookup yields CDR1 MGHDK and CDR2 SYGVNS. The CDR3 DNA reads as TGTGCCAGCAGTGAATGGGGGACTAGCGGGGGAGATTACGAGCAGTACTTC. Protein: CASSEWGTSGGDYEQYF.

This clonotype was observed at least ten times. The CDR3 is CASSLVSEYGYTF. The CDR3 nucleotides are TGCGCCAGCAGCTTGGTATCGGAGTATGGCTACACCTTC. This sequence joins TRBV5-1 and TRBJ1-2; D gene uncertain. Germline V lookup: CDR1 SGHRS, CDR2 YFSETQ. The CDR3 loop spans 13 amino acids. Trimming left V 0 bases short and J 5 bases short, with 8 bases between.